This T cell receptor beta chain was captured by sequencing in a study of graft-versus-host responses after intestinal transplantation. Across the study: As for transplant type, recipients had multivisceral, liver-intestinal, or isolated intestinal grafts. After anti-thymocyte globulin induction, recipients took tacrolimus and steroids for 2 to 3 years.

TCRdb's table, derived via immunoSEQ multiplex PCR, lists solely in-frame clones and lacks some. The sample lists more than 45,000 clones; approximately 90% were seen once. For this clone: The target antigen is unknown.

Study-wide points: GvH clones surfaced in recipient marrow, some emerging earlier in ileum or blood. Graft-donor T cell macrochimerism coincided with high graft-versus-host to host-versus-graft clonal ratios in allografts.

This clonotype originated in a human patient who received an intestinal transplant, so some T cells may come from the graft donor. The sample consisted of PBMCs, taken 118 to 130 days after intestinal transplantation.

CDR3 sequence reads: CASFLTGAGTDTQYF. Written as DNA, the CDR3 is TGTGCCAGTTTCCTGACAGGTGCGGGTACAGATACGCAGTATTTT. This chain links TRBV27 with TRBJ2-3; perhaps TRBD1 as D (6 bases). V was pared by 9 bases and J by 3 bases, with 19 bases between. Germline V lookup: CDR1 MNHEY, CDR2 SMNVEV (reference sequence). The CDR3 is 15 residues long.